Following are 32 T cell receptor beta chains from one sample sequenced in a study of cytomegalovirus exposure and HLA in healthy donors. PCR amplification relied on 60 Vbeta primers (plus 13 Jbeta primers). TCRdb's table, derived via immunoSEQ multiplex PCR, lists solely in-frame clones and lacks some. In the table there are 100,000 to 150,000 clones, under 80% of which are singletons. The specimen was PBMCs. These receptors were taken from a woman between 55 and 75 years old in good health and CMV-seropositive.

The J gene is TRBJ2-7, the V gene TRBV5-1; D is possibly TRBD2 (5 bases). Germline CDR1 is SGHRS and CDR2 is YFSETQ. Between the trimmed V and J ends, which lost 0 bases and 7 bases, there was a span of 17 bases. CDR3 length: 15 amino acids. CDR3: CASSLAWEPRDEQYF. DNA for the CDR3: TGCGCCAGCAGCTTGGCATGGGAGCCGAGGGATGAGCAGTACTTC.

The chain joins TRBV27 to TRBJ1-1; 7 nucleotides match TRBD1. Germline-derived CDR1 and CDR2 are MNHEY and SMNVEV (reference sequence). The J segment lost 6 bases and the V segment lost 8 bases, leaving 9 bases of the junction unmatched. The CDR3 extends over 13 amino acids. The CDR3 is CASSEKGASEAFF. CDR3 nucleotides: TGTGCCAGCTCCGAGAAGGGGGCGTCTGAAGCTTTCTTT.

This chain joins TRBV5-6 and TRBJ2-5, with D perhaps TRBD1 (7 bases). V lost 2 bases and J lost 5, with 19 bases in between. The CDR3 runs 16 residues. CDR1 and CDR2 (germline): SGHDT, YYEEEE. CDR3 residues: CASSFGGGGSAETQYF. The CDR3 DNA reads TGTGCCAGCAGCTTCGGAGGGGGCGGTTCAGCGGAGACCCAGTACTTC.

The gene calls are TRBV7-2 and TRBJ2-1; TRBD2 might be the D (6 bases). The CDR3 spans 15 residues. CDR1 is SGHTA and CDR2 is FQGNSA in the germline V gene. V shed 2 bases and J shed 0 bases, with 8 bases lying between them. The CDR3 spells CASSLHGGSYNEQFF. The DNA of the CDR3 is TGTGCCAGCAGCTTACACGGGGGCTCCTACAATGAGCAGTTCTTC.

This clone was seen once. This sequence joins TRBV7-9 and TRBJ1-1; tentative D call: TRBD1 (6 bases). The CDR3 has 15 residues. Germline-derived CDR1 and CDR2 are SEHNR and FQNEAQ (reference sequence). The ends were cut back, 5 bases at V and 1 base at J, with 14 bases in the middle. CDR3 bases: TGTGCCAGCAGCCTCCGGGACATTGGGAACACTGAAGCTTTCTTT. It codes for CASSLRDIGNTEAFF. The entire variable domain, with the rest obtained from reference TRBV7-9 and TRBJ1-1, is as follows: DTGVSQNPRHKITKRGQNVTFRCDPISEHNRLYWYRQTLGQGPEFLTYFQNEAQLEKSRLLSDRFSAERPKGSFSTLEIQRTEQGDSAMYLCASSLRDIGNTEAFFGQGTRLTVV.

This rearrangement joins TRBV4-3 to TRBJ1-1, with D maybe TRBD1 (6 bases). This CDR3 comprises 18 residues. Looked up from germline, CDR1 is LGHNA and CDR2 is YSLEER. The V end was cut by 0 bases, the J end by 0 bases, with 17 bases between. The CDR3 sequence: CASSQDLIRGGMNTEAFF. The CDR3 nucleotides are TGCGCCAGCAGCCAAGATCTTATAAGGGGGGGAATGAACACTGAAGCTTTCTTT.

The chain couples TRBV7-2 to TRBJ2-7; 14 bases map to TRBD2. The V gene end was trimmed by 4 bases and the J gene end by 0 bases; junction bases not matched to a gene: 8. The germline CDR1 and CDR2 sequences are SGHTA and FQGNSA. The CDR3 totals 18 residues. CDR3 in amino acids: CASSSGLAGDPPSYEQYF. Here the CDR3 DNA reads TGTGCCAGCAGCTCGGGACTAGCGGGGGACCCTCCCTCCTACGAGCAGTACTTC.

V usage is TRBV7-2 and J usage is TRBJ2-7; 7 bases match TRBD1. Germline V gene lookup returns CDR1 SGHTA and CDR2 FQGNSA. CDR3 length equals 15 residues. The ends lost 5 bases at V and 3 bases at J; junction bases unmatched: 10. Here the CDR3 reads CASSLSGTEFYEQYF. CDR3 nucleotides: TGTGCCAGCAGCCTCTCCGGGACAGAGTTCTACGAGCAGTACTTC.

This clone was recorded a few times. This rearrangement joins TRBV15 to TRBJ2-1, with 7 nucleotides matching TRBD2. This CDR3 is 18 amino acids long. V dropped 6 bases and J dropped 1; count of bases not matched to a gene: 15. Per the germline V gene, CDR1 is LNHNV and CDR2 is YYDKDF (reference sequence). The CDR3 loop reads CATSPAPLADLSYNEQFF. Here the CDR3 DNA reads TGTGCCACCAGTCCCGCTCCCCTAGCGGACTTATCCTACAATGAGCAGTTCTTC.

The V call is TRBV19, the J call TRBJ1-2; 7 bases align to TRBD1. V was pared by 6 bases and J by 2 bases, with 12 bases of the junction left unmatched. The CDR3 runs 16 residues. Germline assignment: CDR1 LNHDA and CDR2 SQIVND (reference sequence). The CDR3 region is CASRARVGDSNYGYTF. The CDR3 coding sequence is TGTGCCAGTAGAGCGAGAGTCGGGGACAGCAACTATGGCTACACCTTC.

CDR3 DNA sequence: TGTGCCAGCAGGTCTCTGGCGGGGGGCTACAATGAGCAGTTCTTC. Translating gives CASRSLAGGYNEQFF. The chain couples TRBV7-3 to TRBJ2-1, with 8 bases lining up with TRBD2. After removal of 6 bases from V and 3 bases from J, the junction contained 7 bases not matched to a gene. Germline CDR1 and CDR2: SGHTA and FQGTGA. The CDR3 has 15 residues.

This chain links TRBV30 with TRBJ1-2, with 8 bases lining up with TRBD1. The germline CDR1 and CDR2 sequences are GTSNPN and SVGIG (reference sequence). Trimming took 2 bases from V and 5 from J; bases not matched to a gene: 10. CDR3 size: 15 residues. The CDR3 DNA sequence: TGTGCCTGGAGTCAGACGACGGGACAGGTTTATGGCTACACCTTC. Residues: CAWSQTTGQVYGYTF.

CDR3 residues: CASSLAGPGVETQYF. Here the CDR3 DNA reads TGTGCCAGCAGCTTAGCGGGGCCGGGTGTGGAGACCCAGTACTTC. This rearrangement joins TRBV6-5 to TRBJ2-5; 8 bases map to TRBD2. The CDR3 runs 15 residues. CDR1 MNHEY and CDR2 SVGAGI come from the germline V gene. Trimming cost V 6 bases and J 5 bases; bases outside gene matches: 11.

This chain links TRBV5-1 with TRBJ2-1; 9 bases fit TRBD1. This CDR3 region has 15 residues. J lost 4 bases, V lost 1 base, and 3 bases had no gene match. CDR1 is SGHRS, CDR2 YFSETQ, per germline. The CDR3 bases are TGCGCCAGCAGCTTGACAGGGGGCCGGTACAATGAGCAGTTCTTC. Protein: CASSLTGGRYNEQFF.

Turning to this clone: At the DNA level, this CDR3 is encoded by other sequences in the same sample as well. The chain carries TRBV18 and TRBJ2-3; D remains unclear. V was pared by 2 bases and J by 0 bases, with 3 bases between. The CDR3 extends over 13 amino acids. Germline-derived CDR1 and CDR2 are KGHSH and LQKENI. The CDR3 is CASSPTSTDTQYF. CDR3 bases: TGTGCCAGCTCACCAACTAGCACAGATACGCAGTATTTT.

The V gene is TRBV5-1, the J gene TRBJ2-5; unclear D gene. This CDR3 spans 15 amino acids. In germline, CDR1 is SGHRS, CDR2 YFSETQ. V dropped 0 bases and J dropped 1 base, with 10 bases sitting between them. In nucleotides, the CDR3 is TGCGCCAGCAGCTTGGCGGCAGGATCCCAAGAGACCCAGTACTTC. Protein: CASSLAAGSQETQYF.

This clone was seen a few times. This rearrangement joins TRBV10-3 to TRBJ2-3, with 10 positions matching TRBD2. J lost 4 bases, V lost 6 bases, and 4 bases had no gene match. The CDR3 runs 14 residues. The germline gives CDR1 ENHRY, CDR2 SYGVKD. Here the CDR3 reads CAISLAGVPDTQYF. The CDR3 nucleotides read TGTGCCATCAGCCTAGCGGGAGTCCCAGATACGCAGTATTTT.

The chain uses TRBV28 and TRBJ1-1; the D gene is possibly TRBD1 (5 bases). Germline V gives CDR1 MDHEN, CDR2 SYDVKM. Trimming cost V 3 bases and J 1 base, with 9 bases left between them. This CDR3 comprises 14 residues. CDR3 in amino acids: CASSFGGANTEAFF. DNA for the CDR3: TGTGCCAGCAGTTTTGGTGGGGCGAACACTGAAGCTTTCTTT.

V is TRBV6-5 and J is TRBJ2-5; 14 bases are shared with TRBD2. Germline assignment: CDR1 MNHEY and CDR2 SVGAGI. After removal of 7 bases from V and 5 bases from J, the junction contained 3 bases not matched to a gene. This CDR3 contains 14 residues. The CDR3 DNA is TGTGCCAGCAAACGGACTAGCGGGAGGGAGACCCAGTACTTC. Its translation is CASKRTSGRETQYF.

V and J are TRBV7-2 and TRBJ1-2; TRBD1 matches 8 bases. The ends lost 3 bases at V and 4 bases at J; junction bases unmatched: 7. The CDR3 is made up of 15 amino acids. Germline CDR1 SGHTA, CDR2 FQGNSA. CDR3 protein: CASSLSGGVGYGYTF. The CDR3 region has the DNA TGTGCCAGCAGCTTGTCAGGGGGCGTGGGCTATGGCTACACCTTC.

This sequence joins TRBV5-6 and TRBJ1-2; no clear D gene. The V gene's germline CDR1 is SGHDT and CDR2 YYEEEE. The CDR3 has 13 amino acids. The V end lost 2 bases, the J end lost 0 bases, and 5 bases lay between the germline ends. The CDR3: CASSFGANYGYTF. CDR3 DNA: TGTGCCAGCAGCTTCGGAGCTAACTATGGCTACACCTTC.

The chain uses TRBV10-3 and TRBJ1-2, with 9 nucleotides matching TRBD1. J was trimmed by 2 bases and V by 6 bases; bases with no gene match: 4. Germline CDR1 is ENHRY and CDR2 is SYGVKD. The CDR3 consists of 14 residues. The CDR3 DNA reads TGTGCCATCAGGTCCGGGACAGGGAACTATGGCTACACCTTC. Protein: CAIRSGTGNYGYTF.

The CDR3 nucleotides read TGCGCCAGCAGGGCAGGGAACATTCAGTACTTC. Amino acid sequence: CASRAGNIQYF. The chain recombines TRBV5-1 with TRBJ2-4, with TRBD1 as a possible D gene (5 bases). The germline gives CDR1 SGHRS, CDR2 YFSETQ. Deletions cut 5 bases from V and 7 bases from J, with 7 bases between. This CDR3 is built from 11 residues. The complete variable domain, with remaining parts taken from reference TRBV5-1 and TRBJ2-4, reads KAGVTQTPRYLIKTRGQQVTLSCSPISGHRSVSWYQQTPGQGLQFLFEYFSETQRNKGNFPGRFSGRQFSNSRSEMNVSTLELGDSALYLCASRAGNIQYFGAGTRLSVL.

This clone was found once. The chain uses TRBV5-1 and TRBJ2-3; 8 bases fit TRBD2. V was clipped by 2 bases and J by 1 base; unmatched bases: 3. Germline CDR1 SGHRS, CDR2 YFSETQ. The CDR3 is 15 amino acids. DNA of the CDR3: TGCGCCAGCAGCTTATTAGCGGGACGCACAGATACGCAGTATTTT. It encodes CASSLLAGRTDTQYF. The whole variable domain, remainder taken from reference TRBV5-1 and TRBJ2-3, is KAGVTQTPRYLIKTRGQQVTLSCSPISGHRSVSWYQQTPGQGLQFLFEYFSETQRNKGNFPGRFSGRQFSNSRSEMNVSTLELGDSALYLCASSLLAGRTDTQYFGPGTRLTVL.

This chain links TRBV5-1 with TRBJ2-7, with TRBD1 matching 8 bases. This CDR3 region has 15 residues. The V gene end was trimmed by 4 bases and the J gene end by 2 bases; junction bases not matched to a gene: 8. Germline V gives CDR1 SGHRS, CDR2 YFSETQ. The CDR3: CASSAPDRVPYEQYF. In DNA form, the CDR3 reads TGCGCCAGCAGCGCCCCGGACAGGGTGCCCTACGAGCAGTACTTC.

Written as DNA, the CDR3 is TGTGCCAGCAGCCCCGGGACAGACAATGAGCAGTTCTTC. Translating gives CASSPGTDNEQFF. This chain connects TRBV6-6 to TRBJ2-1; 7 bases map to TRBD1. Trimming removed 6 bases from V and 5 bases from J; junction bases left unmatched: 4. Germline V CDR1 and CDR2: MNHNY, SVGAGI (reference sequence). This CDR3 contains 13 residues.

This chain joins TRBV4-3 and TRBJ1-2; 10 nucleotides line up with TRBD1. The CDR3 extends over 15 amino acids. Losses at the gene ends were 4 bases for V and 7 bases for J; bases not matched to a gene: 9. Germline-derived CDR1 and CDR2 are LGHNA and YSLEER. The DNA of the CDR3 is TGCGCCAGCAGCCTTGACAGGGGGCGCGGAAGTGGCTACACCTTC. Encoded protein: CASSLDRGRGSGYTF.

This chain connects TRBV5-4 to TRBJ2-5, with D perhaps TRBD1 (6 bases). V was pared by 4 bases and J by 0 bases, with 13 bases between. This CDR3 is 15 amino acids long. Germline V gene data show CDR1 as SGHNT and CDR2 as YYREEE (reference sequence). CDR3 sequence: CASSQDSRYQETQYF. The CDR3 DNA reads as TGTGCCAGCAGCCAGGACAGCCGTTACCAAGAGACCCAGTACTTC.

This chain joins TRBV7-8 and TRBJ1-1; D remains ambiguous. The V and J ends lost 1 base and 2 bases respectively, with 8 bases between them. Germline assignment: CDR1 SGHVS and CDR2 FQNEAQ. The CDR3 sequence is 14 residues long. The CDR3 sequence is CASSLVGLNTEAFF. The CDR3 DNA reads TGTGCCAGCAGCTTAGTCGGGTTAAACACTGAAGCTTTCTTT.

The CDR3 loop reads CASSVSPQETQYF. The CDR3 DNA is TGTGCCAGCAGCGTGAGCCCTCAAGAGACCCAGTACTTC. The rearrangement uses TRBV9 and TRBJ2-5; D not certain. V was cut by 2 bases and J by 2 bases, with 7 bases left in between. Germline assignment: CDR1 SGDLS and CDR2 YYNGEE. The CDR3 length is 13 residues.

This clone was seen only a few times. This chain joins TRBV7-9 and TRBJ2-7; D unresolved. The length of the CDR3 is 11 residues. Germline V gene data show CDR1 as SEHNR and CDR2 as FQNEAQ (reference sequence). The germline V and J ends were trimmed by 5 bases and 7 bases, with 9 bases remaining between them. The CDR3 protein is CASSNNREQYF. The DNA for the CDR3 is TGTGCCAGCAGCAATAACCGGGAGCAGTACTTC.

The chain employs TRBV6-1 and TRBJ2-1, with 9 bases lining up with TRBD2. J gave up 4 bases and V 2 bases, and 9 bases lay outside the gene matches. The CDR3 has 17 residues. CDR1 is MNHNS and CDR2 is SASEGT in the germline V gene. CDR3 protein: CASSERMVAGEYNEQFF. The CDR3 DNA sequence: TGTGCCAGCAGTGAACGCATGGTAGCGGGAGAATACAATGAGCAGTTCTTC.